The 21 T cell receptor beta chains in this list originate from one sample, sequenced in a study of vaccination and CD4 T cells after COVID-19 (dated by TCRdb to between 2021 and 2024). The antigens of these receptors remain unknown. Libraries were prepared through PCR. The sample was run on an Illumina iSeq 100. DNA from cultured CD4+ T cells was subjected to TCR sequencing with the Oncomine TCR Beta short-read assay at the Johns Hopkins FTIC core. TCRdb handled the public reads itself, with Q25 trimming in fastp and clone calling in MiXCR, and kept productive beta chains. Each CDR3 protein gets just one entry, which takes the most common genes and DNA from the rows behind it. The table for this sample lists 25,000 or so distinct CDR3 sequences; roughly 38% of them were counted only once. The ten most abundant clones make up approximately 3.6% of the sample. Explained via the paper, the time point label denotes: late sampling 161 to 241 days after vaccination in a few convalescent patients. What this sample's treatment or condition label stands for: approximately 9-day PBMC culture with coronavirus spike peptide pools or control peptides (ViraFEST assay).

Sample: CD4+ T cells from blood, cultured in vitro, taken about 7 months after SARS-CoV-2 vaccination. These receptors all come from a human donor who had recovered from COVID-19.

Only one count was recorded for this clonotype. The gene calls are TRBV11-2 and TRBJ2-1; 9 bases fit TRBD1. Per the germline V gene, CDR1 is SGHAT and CDR2 is FQNNGV. The CDR3 is 15 amino acids. With V trimmed by 0 bases and J by 9 bases, 6 bases remained unmatched. CDR3 DNA: TGTGCCAGCAGCTTAGAAGGGACAGGGTATCCTGAGCAGTTCTTC. It translates to CASSLEGTGYPEQFF.

This rearrangement joins TRBV7-9 to TRBJ2-3; no reliable D call. CDR3 size: 14 residues. Germline assignment: CDR1 SEHNR and CDR2 FQNEAQ (reference sequence). V lost 6 bases to trimming and J lost 2 bases, with 12 bases between them. The CDR3 DNA reads as TGTGCCAGCAGGGTACGCCCCCACACAGATACGCAGTATTTT. It specifies CASRVRPHTDTQYF.

The genes are TRBV11-3 and TRBJ1-6; D unclear. Trimming took off 5 bases at V and 0 bases at J, with 5 bases between the two ends. Per the germline V gene, CDR1 is SGHNT and CDR2 is YENEEA. The CDR3 runs 14 residues. CDR3 coding DNA: TGTGCCAGCAGCCAAAGCTCCTATAATTCACCCCTCCACTTT. Translation gives CASSQSSYNSPLHF.

This clonotype was recorded a few times. This sequence joins TRBV7-2 and TRBJ2-7, with D possibly called TRBD1 or TRBD2 (5 bases each). This CDR3 contains 13 residues. Trimming cost V 4 bases and J 0 bases, with 7 bases left between them. Germline V gene data show CDR1 as SGHTA and CDR2 as FQGNSA. CDR3 region: CASSYGTSYEQYF. CDR3 nucleotide sequence: TGTGCCAGCAGCTATGGGACCTCCTACGAGCAGTACTTC.

The rearrangement links TRBV2 to TRBJ1-1; no reliable D call. This CDR3 region has 13 residues. Trimming pared 5 bases from V and 1 base from J, leaving 8 bases between. CDR1 SNHLY and CDR2 FYNNEI come from the germline V gene. The CDR3 spells CASSPRENTEAFF. The CDR3 DNA follows: TGTGCCAGCAGTCCTCGAGAGAACACTGAAGCTTTCTTT.

On this clonotype: The junction departs from the called germline gene at one end, perhaps through a read error. V gene TRBV7-7 combines with J gene TRBJ1-2, with unresolved D. Germline-derived CDR1 and CDR2 are SSHAT and FNYEAQ (reference sequence). The CDR3 length is 17 residues. The CDR3 loop reads CASSPCRTEDSNYGYTF. The CDR3 region has the DNA TGTGCTAGCAGCCCATGCAGGACGGAGGATAGTAACTATGGCTACACCTTC.

This clonotype was seen a handful of times. The V and J genes are TRBV7-8 and TRBJ2-1; TRBD2 matches at 7 bases. This CDR3 has 16 amino acids. CDR1 is SGHVS and CDR2 is FQNEAQ in the germline V gene. The V gene end was trimmed by 6 bases and the J gene end by 1 base; junction bases not matched to a gene: 9. Written as DNA, the CDR3 is TGTGCCAGCAGACTATCGGGTAGCGGGTCCTACAATGAGCAGTTCTTC. It yields the protein CASRLSGSGSYNEQFF.

This clonotype was observed a few times. V is TRBV6-5 and J is TRBJ2-3; D could derive from TRBD1 or TRBD2 (5 bases each). V lost 0 bases and J 6 bases, leaving 10 bases between the germline ends. The CDR3 has 14 residues. Germline CDR1 reads MNHEY; CDR2 reads SVGAGI. This CDR3 reads CASSYSRGKDTQYF. Written as DNA, the CDR3 is TGTGCCAGCAGTTACTCCCGGGGCAAGGATACGCAGTATTTT.

The V gene is TRBV20-1, the J gene TRBJ2-7; 8 nucleotides align to TRBD2. Germline CDR1 reads DFQATT; CDR2 reads SNEGSKA (reference sequence). The CDR3 spans 14 residues. The J segment lost 3 bases and the V segment lost 0 bases, leaving 4 bases of the junction unmatched. CDR3 DNA: TGCAGTGCTAGAGACTTTACTAGCGGCTACGAGCAGTACTTC. As protein: CSARDFTSGYEQYF.

The sample holds a few counts of this clonotype. The chain's CDR3 is CASSHTRGAHGNTEAFF. DNA for the CDR3: TGTGCCAGCAGTCACACGAGGGGGGCACATGGGAACACTGAAGCTTTCTTT. The rearrangement uses TRBV28 and TRBJ1-1, with D possibly matching TRBD1 (6 bases). CDR3 length: 17 residues. Per the germline V gene, CDR1 is MDHEN and CDR2 is SYDVKM. V was clipped by 5 bases and J by 1 base, with 20 bases between them.

The chain uses TRBV5-4 and TRBJ1-2; D uncertain. CDR1 SGHNT and CDR2 YYREEE come from the germline V gene (reference sequence). The V and J ends lost 0 bases and 0 bases respectively, with 6 bases between them. This CDR3 contains 14 residues. The CDR3 DNA reads TGTGCCAGCAGCTTGGCCTCGGCTAACTATGGCTACACCTTC. Its protein product is CASSLASANYGYTF.

V usage is TRBV3-1 and J usage is TRBJ1-2; D may be TRBD1 (6 bases). The germline CDR1 and CDR2 sequences are LGHDT and YNNKEL (reference sequence). V was trimmed by 3 bases and J by 4 bases, leaving 15 bases between them. The CDR3 runs to 15 residues. In nucleotides, the CDR3 is TGTGCCAGCAGCCAGGGGGGCCAGGGTGGCTATGGCTACACCTTC. Translation gives CASSQGGQGGYGYTF. Full variable domain (missing parts from reference TRBV3-1 and TRBJ1-2): DTAVSQTPKYLVTQMGNDKSIKCEQNLGHDTMYWYKQDSKKFLKIMFSYNNKELIINETVPNRFSPKSPDKAHLNLHINSLELGDSAVYFCASSQGGQGGYGYTFGSGTRLTVV.

This clonotype has a handful of counts. The chain combines TRBV7-6 with TRBJ2-1, with 10 nucleotides matching TRBD2. The CDR3 is 18 amino acids. Looked up from germline, CDR1 is SGHVS and CDR2 is FNYEAQ. With V trimmed by 4 bases and J by 10 bases, 19 bases remained unmatched. CDR3 coding DNA: TGTGCCAGCAGCTCCCCCCGGGGGAAGCGGGAGGGCTCGCAAGAGCAGTTCTTC. Its translation: CASSSPRGKREGSQEQFF. Together with reference TRBV7-6 and TRBJ2-1, the CDR3 gives the full variable domain: GAGVSQSPRYKVTKRGQDVALRCDPISGHVSLYWYRQALGQGPEFLTYFNYEAQQDKSGLPNDRFSAERPEGSISTLTIQRTEQRDSAMYRCASSSPRGKREGSQEQFFGPGTRLTVL.

The V gene is TRBV2, the J gene TRBJ2-1; 10 bases fit TRBD2. The junction had 5 bases not matched to a gene; V was cut back by 7 bases and J by 2 bases. The CDR3 length is 15 residues. Looked up from germline, CDR1 is SNHLY and CDR2 is FYNNEI. In nucleotides, the CDR3 is TGTGCCAGCACCCTACTAGCGGGACCCTACAATGAGCAGTTCTTC. It specifies CASTLLAGPYNEQFF.

This clonotype was counted only a few times. The rearrangement joins TRBV10-3 to TRBJ1-2, with TRBD1 identical over 8 bases. The ends lost 6 bases at V and 7 bases at J; junction bases unmatched: 7. Germline CDR1 is ENHRY and CDR2 is SYGVKD. The CDR3 spans 13 residues. This CDR3 reads CAISLKQGVGYTF. The CDR3 DNA is TGTGCCATCAGCCTTAAACAGGGGGTTGGCTACACCTTC.

The chain is built from TRBV10-3 and TRBJ1-2; D not resolved. Per germline, CDR1 ENHRY and CDR2 SYGVKD. V lost 2 bases and J lost 4, with 8 bases in between. The CDR3 length is 13 residues. The CDR3 DNA follows: TGTGCCATCAGTGAGGGTGGCAGCTATGGCTACACCTTC. This translates into CAISEGGSYGYTF.

This clonotype was seen a handful of times. The chain joins TRBV20-1 to TRBJ2-3; no clear D. CDR3 size: 13 residues. V lost 0 bases and J lost 3, with 7 bases in between. The germline gives CDR1 DFQATT, CDR2 SNEGSKA (reference sequence). The CDR3 loop reads CSARDIWTDTQYF. The CDR3 DNA sequence: TGCAGTGCTAGAGATATCTGGACAGATACGCAGTATTTT.

The V and J genes are TRBV6-1 and TRBJ2-3; D is uncertain. V was clipped by 8 bases and J by 1 base, with 10 bases between them. Germline values: CDR1 MNHNS, CDR2 SASEGT. This CDR3 spans 13 amino acids. The CDR3 nucleotides read TGTGCCAGCCGCCAGCAACGCACAGATACGCAGTATTTT. Translating gives CASRQQRTDTQYF.

This clonotype was detected a few times. The CDR3 reads CASRARESNQPQHF. Written as DNA, the CDR3 is TGTGCCAGCAGGGCCCGGGAGTCCAATCAGCCCCAGCATTTT. The chain joins TRBV28 to TRBJ1-5; no clear D gene. Trimming cost V 6 bases and J 3 bases, with 12 bases left between them. Germline CDR1 reads MDHEN; CDR2 reads SYDVKM. CDR3 length equals 14 residues.

This clonotype has more than one count but fewer than ten. Sequence at one end of the junction differs from germline and may be a read error. The chain couples TRBV7-2 to TRBJ2-5, with TRBD1 matching 8 bases. This CDR3 has 15 amino acids. In germline, CDR1 is SGHTA, CDR2 FQGNSA. The CDR3 region is CASSFQGARLETQYF. The CDR3 region has the DNA TGTGCCAGTAGCTTTCAGGGGGCGCGACTAGAGACCCAGTACTTC.

This chain uses TRBV20-1 with TRBJ1-4, with D possibly TRBD1 on 5 matching bases. V was pared by 5 bases and J by 7 bases, with 14 bases between. CDR1 DFQATT and CDR2 SNEGSKA come from the germline V gene (reference sequence). This CDR3 has 13 residues. Here the CDR3 reads CSAQGWRGEKLFF. The DNA for the CDR3 is TGCAGTGCTCAGGGATGGCGGGGTGAAAAACTGTTTTTT.